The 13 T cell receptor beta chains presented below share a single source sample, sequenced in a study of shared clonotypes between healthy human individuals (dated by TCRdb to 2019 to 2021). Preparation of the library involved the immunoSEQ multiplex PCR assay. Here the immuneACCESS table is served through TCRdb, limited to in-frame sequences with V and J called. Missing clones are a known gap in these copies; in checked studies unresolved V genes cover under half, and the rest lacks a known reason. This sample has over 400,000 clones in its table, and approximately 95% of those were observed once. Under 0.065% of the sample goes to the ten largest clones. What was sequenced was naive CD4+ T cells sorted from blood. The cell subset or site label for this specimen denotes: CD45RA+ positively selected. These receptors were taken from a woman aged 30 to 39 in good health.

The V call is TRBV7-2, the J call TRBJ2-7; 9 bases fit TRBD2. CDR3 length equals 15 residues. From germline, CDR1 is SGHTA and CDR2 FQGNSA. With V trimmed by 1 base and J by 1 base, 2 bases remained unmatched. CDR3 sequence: CASSLGTSVSYEQYF. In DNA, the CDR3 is TGTGCCAGCAGCTTAGGGACTAGCGTATCCTACGAGCAGTACTTC.

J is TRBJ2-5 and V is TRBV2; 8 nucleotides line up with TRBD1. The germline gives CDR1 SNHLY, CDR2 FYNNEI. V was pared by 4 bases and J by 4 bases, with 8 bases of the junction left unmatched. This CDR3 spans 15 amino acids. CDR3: CASSVHRGTGETQYF. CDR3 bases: TGTGCCAGCAGTGTACACAGGGGGACGGGAGAGACCCAGTACTTC. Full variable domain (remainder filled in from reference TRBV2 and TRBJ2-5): EPEVTQTPSHQVTQMGQEVILRCVPISNHLYFYWYRQILGQKVEFLVSFYNNEISEKSEIFDDQFSVERPDGSNFTLKIRSTKLEDSAMYFCASSVHRGTGETQYFGPGTRLLVL.

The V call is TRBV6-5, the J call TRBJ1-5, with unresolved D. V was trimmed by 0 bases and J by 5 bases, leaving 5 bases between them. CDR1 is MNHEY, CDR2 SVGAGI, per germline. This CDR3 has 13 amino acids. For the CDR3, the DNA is TGTGCCAGCAGTTACTCGCATGATCAGCCCCAGCATTTT. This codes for CASSYSHDQPQHF.

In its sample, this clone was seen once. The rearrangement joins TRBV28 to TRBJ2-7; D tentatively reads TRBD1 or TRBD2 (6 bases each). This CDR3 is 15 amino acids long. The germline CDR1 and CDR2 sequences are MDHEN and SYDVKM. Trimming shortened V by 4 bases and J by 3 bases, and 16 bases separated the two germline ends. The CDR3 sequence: CASSSRSGANYEQYF. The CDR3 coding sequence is TGTGCCAGCAGTTCGCGGTCGGGGGCCAACTACGAGCAGTACTTC.

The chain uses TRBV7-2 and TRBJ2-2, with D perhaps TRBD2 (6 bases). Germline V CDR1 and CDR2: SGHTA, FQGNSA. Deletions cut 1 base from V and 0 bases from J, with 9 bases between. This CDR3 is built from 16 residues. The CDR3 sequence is CASSLGSGPNTGELFF. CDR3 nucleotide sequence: TGTGCCAGCAGCTTAGGTAGCGGACCGAACACCGGGGAGCTGTTTTTT.

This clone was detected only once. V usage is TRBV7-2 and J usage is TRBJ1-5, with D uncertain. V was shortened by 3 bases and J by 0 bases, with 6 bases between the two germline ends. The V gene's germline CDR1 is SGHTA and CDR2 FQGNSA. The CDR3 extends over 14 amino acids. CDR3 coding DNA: TGTGCCAGCAGCTTGTGGAATAGCAATCAGCCCCAGCATTTT. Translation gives CASSLWNSNQPQHF.

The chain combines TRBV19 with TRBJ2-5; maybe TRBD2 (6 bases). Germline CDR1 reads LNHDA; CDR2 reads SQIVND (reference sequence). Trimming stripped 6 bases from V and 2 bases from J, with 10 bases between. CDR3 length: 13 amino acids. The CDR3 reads CASSLRGQETQYF. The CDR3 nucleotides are TGTGCCAGTAGCTTACGGGGGCAAGAGACCCAGTACTTC.

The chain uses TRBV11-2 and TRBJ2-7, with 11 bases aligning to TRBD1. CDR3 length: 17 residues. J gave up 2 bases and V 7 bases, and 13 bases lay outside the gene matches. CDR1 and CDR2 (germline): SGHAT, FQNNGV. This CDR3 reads CASTKLFGTGGTYEQYF. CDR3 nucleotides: TGTGCCAGCACCAAGCTTTTCGGGACAGGGGGTACCTACGAGCAGTACTTC. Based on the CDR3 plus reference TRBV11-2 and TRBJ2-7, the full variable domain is EAGVAQSPRYKIIEKRQSVAFWCNPISGHATLYWYQQILGQGPKLLIQFQNNGVVDDSQLPKDRFSAERLKGVDSTLKIQPAKLEDSAVYLCASTKLFGTGGTYEQYFGPGTRLTVT.

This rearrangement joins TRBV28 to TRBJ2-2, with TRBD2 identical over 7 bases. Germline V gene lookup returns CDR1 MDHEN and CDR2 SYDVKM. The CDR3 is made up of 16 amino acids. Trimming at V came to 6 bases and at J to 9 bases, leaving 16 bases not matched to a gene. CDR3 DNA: TGTGCCAGCAGCCCCCCGGGAGGTATTAAACCGAGGGAGCTGTTTTTT. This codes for CASSPPGGIKPRELFF.

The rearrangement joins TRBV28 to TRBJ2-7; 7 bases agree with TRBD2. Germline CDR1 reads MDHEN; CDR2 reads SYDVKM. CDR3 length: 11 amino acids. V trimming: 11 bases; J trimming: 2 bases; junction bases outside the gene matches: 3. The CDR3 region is CAVGRAYEQYF. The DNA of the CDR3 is TGTGCCGTGGGGAGGGCCTACGAGCAGTACTTC.

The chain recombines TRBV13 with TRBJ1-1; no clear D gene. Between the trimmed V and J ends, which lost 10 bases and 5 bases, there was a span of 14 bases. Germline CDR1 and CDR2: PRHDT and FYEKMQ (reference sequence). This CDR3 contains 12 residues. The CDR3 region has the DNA TGTGCCACAAACTACCCAGGAACTGAAGCTTTCTTT. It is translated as CATNYPGTEAFF.

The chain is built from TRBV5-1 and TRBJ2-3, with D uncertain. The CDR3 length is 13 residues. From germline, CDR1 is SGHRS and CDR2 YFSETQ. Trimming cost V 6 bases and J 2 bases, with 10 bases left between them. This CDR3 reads CASIDGDTDTQYF. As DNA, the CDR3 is TGCGCCAGCATAGACGGAGACACAGATACGCAGTATTTT.

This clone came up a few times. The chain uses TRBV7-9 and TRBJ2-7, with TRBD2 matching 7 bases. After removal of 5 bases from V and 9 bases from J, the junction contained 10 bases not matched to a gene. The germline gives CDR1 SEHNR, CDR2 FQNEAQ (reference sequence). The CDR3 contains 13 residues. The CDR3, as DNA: TGTGCCAGCAGCGGAATCTCCGGGACTACGCAGTACTTC. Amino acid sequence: CASSGISGTTQYF.